This T cell receptor beta chain stems from a study of Ad26.COV2.S vaccination and SARS-CoV-2 variants. Study at large: Ad26.COV2.S, an intramuscular injection, was given once or twice 56 days apart. Findings and limits, study-wide: Recipients of either vaccine or placebo displayed similar breadth of non-spike TCRs. Spike-specific TCR breadth was greater after Ad26.COV2.S than placebo. The analyses of TCR breadth and depth may have understated the size of total T cell responses.

Germline V lookup: CDR1 SGDLS, CDR2 YYNGEE. Trimming pared 0 bases from V and 4 bases from J, leaving 10 bases between. The CDR3 length is 14 residues. TCRdb keeps only in-frame clones here, not all; method: immunoSEQ multiplex PCR. The sample yields roughly 390,000 clones, around nine tenths seen once. Stated treatment: 19 received Ad26.COV2.S at low or high dose, single or two shots; roughly five received placebo; per-sample allocation not given. Samples came from day 63 after the first vaccine or placebo injection. The table lists this clone with a count of one. What it binds is unknown. The TCR was taken from a person aged 18 to 59 who received the Ad26.COV2.S COVID-19 vaccine or a placebo. The starting material was peripheral blood, obtained in a trial of Ad26.COV2.S vaccine versus placebo. This sequence joins TRBV9 and TRBJ2-5; D may match TRBD1 or TRBD2 (6 bases each). The chain's CDR3 is CASSVGGGGETQYF. The CDR3 nucleotides are TGTGCCAGCAGCGTAGGAGGGGGAGGAGAGACCCAGTACTTC.